The source of this T cell receptor (beta chain) is a study of blood T cell repertoires in COVID-19. Study as a whole: Cohort 3 recovered donors had two negative PCRs, clearance, or symptom resolution. COVID-19 samples, acute and convalescent, were from the United States, Italy and Spain. The analysed material was cDNA or gDNA that came from T cells, B-cell-depleted T cells, or PBMCs.

Germline V CDR1 and CDR2: LNHDA, SQIVND (reference sequence). Trimming cost V 4 bases and J 4 bases; bases outside gene matches: 5. This CDR3 contains 14 residues. Per the original methods: Estimation of nucleated cell counts was performed using reference gene primer amplification. The assay was immunoSEQ multiplex PCR, and TCRdb's table has in-frame clones only and misses some. The V and J calls and the clone size are those of that table, but D and trimming were determined from the DNA. The data show over 250,000 clones, around nine tenths seen once. This clone has just one count. The V call is TRBV19, the J call TRBJ2-7, with 9 bases fitting TRBD2. The receptor was isolated from a woman aged 60-70 years in a cohort exposed to, infected with or recovered from COVID-19 (not recorded which). Material: PBMCs or T cells enriched from blood (not recorded which). CDR3 sequence reads: CASSKPSGIYEQYF. CDR3 coding DNA: TGTGCCAGTAGTAAGCCTAGCGGGATTTACGAGCAGTACTTC.